This T cell receptor beta chain was profiled in a study of blood T cells in healthy people across ages. The CDR3 runs to 16 residues. The trim removed 6 bases at V and 6 bases at J, leaving 12 bases unmatched. A sample-barcoded 5' primer and a J-beta primer mix were used in a second PCR of roughly 7 to 11 cycles. TCRdb re-called the 5' RACE reads with MiXCR, one entry per CDR3 protein. Of roughly 800,000 distinct CDR3 sequences in the sample, 30% to 45% were seen once. This clonotype was obtained from a man between 18 and 35 years old in good health. Sequenced: blood. This chain joins TRBV12-3 or TRBV12-4 and TRBJ2-2, with TRBD1 matching over 8 bases. CDR3 DNA: TGTGCCAGCAGCCCTATCGACAGGGGAGGAGCCGGGGAGCTGTTTTTT. The encoded protein is CASSPIDRGGAGELFF.